One and the same sample provided the 27 T cell receptor beta chains below, sequenced in a study of glioma-infiltrating T cells after dendritic cell vaccination (dated by TCRdb to between 2015 and 2016). Library construction relied on the immunoSEQ multiplex PCR assay. This is the immuneACCESS table as TCRdb keeps it, with only in-frame sequences that have V and J called. A part of the clones is gone; compared with another copy, unresolved V genes explain less than half, and the rest is unexplained. This sample lists 55,000 to 75,000 clones; roughly 83% were detected once. The ten largest make up approximately 14% of the sample. The sample's time point label is to be understood as: after dendritic cell vaccination, including at tumor progression/relapse. Sequenced material: blood, taken after dendritic cell vaccination. These receptors were taken from a human donor with glioblastoma.

The V call is TRBV15, the J call TRBJ2-7; 11 positions match TRBD1. Looked up from germline, CDR1 is LNHNV and CDR2 is YYDKDF (reference sequence). V lost 3 bases, J lost 4 bases, and 2 bases stayed unmatched. This CDR3 region has 14 residues. CDR3: CATSRGQGGYEQYF. In nucleotides, the CDR3 is TGTGCCACCAGCAGGGGACAGGGGGGGTACGAGCAGTACTTC.

The table lists this clone with a few counts. The chain recombines TRBV13 with TRBJ2-3; 7 bases agree with TRBD2. CDR1 is PRHDT, CDR2 FYEKMQ, per germline (reference sequence). V lost 5 bases and J lost 5; bases outside the gene matches: 7. The CDR3 has 14 residues. In DNA, the CDR3 is TGTGCCAGCAGCGCGCGGGACTACAGAGATACGCAGTATTTT. This translates into CASSARDYRDTQYF.

This chain joins TRBV28 and TRBJ1-4; D is perhaps TRBD1 (5 bases). The germline CDR1 and CDR2 sequences are MDHEN and SYDVKM. The CDR3 extends over 14 amino acids. V was cut by 5 bases and J by 5 bases, with 12 bases left in between. CDR3 in DNA: TGTGCCAGCAGTCTGACAGACGCCAATGAAAAACTGTTTTTT. Translated, it gives CASSLTDANEKLFF.

The chain employs TRBV15 and TRBJ1-1, with a possible D match to TRBD1 (6 bases). The germline CDR1 and CDR2 sequences are LNHNV and YYDKDF (reference sequence). Trimming cost V 4 bases and J 0 bases, with 9 bases left between them. The CDR3 totals 14 residues. In DNA form, the CDR3 reads TGTGCCACCAGCAAGCGGGGGCTGAACACTGAAGCTTTCTTT. Protein product: CATSKRGLNTEAFF.

The chain recombines TRBV2 with TRBJ2-5; D is perhaps TRBD1 (6 bases). The germline CDR1 and CDR2 sequences are SNHLY and FYNNEI. CDR3 length equals 14 residues. The CDR3: CGTARVTTPETQYF. CDR3 DNA sequence: TGTGGGACAGCCCGGGTTACCACGCCGGAGACCCAGTACTTC.

The chain is built from TRBV7-2 and TRBJ1-2; D perhaps matches TRBD1 (6 bases). There are 17 residues in the CDR3. Trimming removed 5 bases from V and 5 bases from J, with 24 bases in between. Germline values: CDR1 SGHTA, CDR2 FQGNSA. In nucleotides, the CDR3 is TGTGCCAGCAGCCGAATCGGGACATCCCACTCGGGGTATGGCTACACCTTC. This codes for CASSRIGTSHSGYGYTF.

A single count supports this clone. V usage is TRBV7-9 and J usage is TRBJ2-1; 14 bases fit TRBD2. Germline CDR1 SEHNR, CDR2 FQNEAQ (reference sequence). V lost 5 bases and J lost 2; bases outside the gene matches: 11. The CDR3 sequence is 19 residues long. The DNA of the CDR3 is TGTGCCAGCAGCGGGGGACTAGCGGGGGCCTGGTTCACCTACAATGAGCAGTTCTTC. It translates to CASSGGLAGAWFTYNEQFF.

V gene TRBV2 combines with J gene TRBJ1-1; 9 bases line up with TRBD1. Germline CDR1 and CDR2: SNHLY and FYNNEI. The CDR3 length is 15 residues. With V trimmed by 6 bases and J by 1 base, 6 bases remained unmatched. The CDR3 DNA reads as TGTGCCAGCAGGCCGCTACAGGGGGCGAACACTGAAGCTTTCTTT. Protein: CASRPLQGANTEAFF.

This chain links TRBV7-2 with TRBJ2-7; 8 bases match TRBD2. The CDR3 is 15 residues long. CDR1 and CDR2 (germline): SGHTA, FQGNSA. Trimming cost V 5 bases and J 5 bases; bases outside gene matches: 11. DNA for the CDR3: TGTGCCAGCAGCGCGGGGACTAGGATTCTCCACGAGCAGTACTTC. Its protein is CASSAGTRILHEQYF.

This clone was recorded only once. The V call is TRBV5-1, the J call TRBJ2-3; TRBD2 aligns across 11 bases. J lost 1 base, V lost 6 bases, and 7 bases had no gene match. Per the germline V gene, CDR1 is SGHRS and CDR2 is YFSETQ. The CDR3 covers 16 residues. CDR3 DNA sequence: TGCGCCAGCACGCTATGGGGACTAGCGGGCACAGATACGCAGTATTTT. Its protein is CASTLWGLAGTDTQYF.

The chain couples TRBV27 to TRBJ2-1; TRBD2 aligns across 9 bases. J lost 8 bases, V lost 5 bases, and 7 bases had no gene match. CDR1 and CDR2 from the germline V gene are MNHEY and SMNVEV (reference sequence). The CDR3 consists of 14 residues. The DNA of the CDR3 is TGTGCCAGCAGTGGCGGGGGGGCCGGGTATGAGCAGTTCTTC. Encoded protein: CASSGGGAGYEQFF.

The V gene is TRBV18, the J gene TRBJ1-2; TRBD1 might be the D (5 bases). V was cut by 3 bases and J by 3 bases, with 11 bases left in between. The germline gives CDR1 KGHSH, CDR2 LQKENI. The CDR3 loop spans 14 amino acids. In DNA form, the CDR3 reads TGTGCCAGCTCACCGGGGCAAGATGACTATGGCTACACCTTC. It codes for CASSPGQDDYGYTF. The full variable domain, completed using reference TRBV18 and TRBJ1-2, is NAGVMQNPRHLVRRRGQEARLRCSPMKGHSHVYWYRQLPEEGLKFMVYLQKENIIDESGMPKERFSAEFPKEGPSILRIQQVVRGDSAAYFCASSPGQDDYGYTFGSGTRLTVV.

The chain uses TRBV7-9 and TRBJ2-7; 8 positions match TRBD2. This CDR3 comprises 13 residues. V shed 11 bases and J 5 bases; nucleotides not matched to a gene: 11. The germline gives CDR1 SEHNR, CDR2 FQNEAQ (reference sequence). In nucleotides, the CDR3 is TGTGCCGGGGCGGGGGGCGCTTCCAACGAGCAGTACTTC. It translates to CAGAGGASNEQYF.

The genes are TRBV27 and TRBJ2-1; possibly TRBD1 for D (5 bases). Germline assignment: CDR1 MNHEY and CDR2 SMNVEV (reference sequence). V lost 3 bases and J lost 6, with 12 bases in between. CDR3 size: 14 residues. Here the CDR3 DNA reads TGTGCCAGCAGTTTCCGCAGGGTGGGCAATGAGCAGTTCTTC. Its translation is CASSFRRVGNEQFF.

The rearrangement uses TRBV13 and TRBJ2-1; 13 positions agree with TRBD2. CDR3 length equals 18 residues. Germline assignment: CDR1 PRHDT and CDR2 FYEKMQ (reference sequence). With 4 bases clipped from V and 0 bases from J, the junction kept 6 bases outside the gene matches. The CDR3 bases are TGTGCCAGCAGCTACAGACTAGCGGGGGGCAGCTCCTACAATGAGCAGTTCTTC. This encodes CASSYRLAGGSSYNEQFF.

The V gene is TRBV19, the J gene TRBJ1-6; a possible D gene is TRBD1 (6 bases). The germline V gene encodes CDR1 LNHDA and CDR2 SQIVND (reference sequence). The CDR3 spans 15 residues. The V end was cut by 3 bases, the J end by 9 bases, with 15 bases between. CDR3 protein: CASSMVRDTGSPLHF. In DNA form, the CDR3 reads TGTGCCAGTAGTATGGTCCGGGACACGGGTTCACCCCTCCACTTT.

V usage is TRBV5-6 and J usage is TRBJ2-3; 9 bases align to TRBD1. This CDR3 contains 16 residues. V lost 3 bases and J lost 1; bases outside the gene matches: 6. The germline V gene encodes CDR1 SGHDT and CDR2 YYEEEE. The CDR3 reads CASSSPGQGGTDTQYF. CDR3 bases: TGTGCCAGCAGCTCCCCGGGACAGGGAGGCACAGATACGCAGTATTTT.

The count of this clone is one. This rearrangement joins TRBV11-2 to TRBJ2-5, with 13 bases aligning to TRBD2. The CDR3 extends over 17 amino acids. V trimming: 6 bases; J trimming: 4 bases; junction bases outside the gene matches: 11. Per germline, CDR1 SGHAT and CDR2 FQNNGV. In nucleotides, the CDR3 is TGTGCCAGCAGAACGTATGGGAGGACTAGCGGGGGAGAGACCCAGTACTTC. Protein: CASRTYGRTSGGETQYF.

This chain uses TRBV18 with TRBJ1-1, with D maybe TRBD1 (5 bases). The CDR3 runs 15 residues. Germline V CDR1 and CDR2: KGHSH, LQKENI. Trimming took 1 base from V and 4 from J, leaving 13 bases between them. The CDR3: CASSPRQGLGTEAFF. CDR3 DNA sequence: TGTGCCAGCTCACCACGGCAGGGCTTAGGCACTGAAGCTTTCTTT.

This chain links TRBV18 with TRBJ1-1; TRBD1 might be the D (6 bases). CDR1 and CDR2 (germline): KGHSH, LQKENI. This CDR3 contains 15 residues. The V end lost 5 bases, the J end lost 6 bases, and 19 bases lay between the germline ends. CDR3 sequence: CASSISSGVGSEAFF. CDR3 coding DNA: TGTGCCAGCTCAATCAGTTCAGGGGTTGGATCTGAAGCTTTCTTT. The entire variable domain, with the rest obtained from reference TRBV18 and TRBJ1-1, is as follows: NAGVMQNPRHLVRRRGQEARLRCSPMKGHSHVYWYRQLPEEGLKFMVYLQKENIIDESGMPKERFSAEFPKEGPSILRIQQVVRGDSAAYFCASSISSGVGSEAFFGQGTRLTVV.

CDR3 loop: CASSYPPENTEAFF. CDR3 nucleotide sequence: TGTGCCAGCAGTTACCCCCCAGAGAACACTGAAGCTTTCTTT. V usage is TRBV6-6 and J usage is TRBJ1-1; D unresolved. The V end lost 2 bases, the J end lost 1 base, and 8 bases lay between the germline ends. CDR1 MNHNY and CDR2 SVGAGI come from the germline V gene (reference sequence). This CDR3 region has 14 residues.

This clone was seen a few times. The genes are TRBV5-6 and TRBJ2-3, with 9 positions matching TRBD2. The V gene end was trimmed by 2 bases and the J gene end by 4 bases; junction bases not matched to a gene: 5. The germline V gene has CDR1 SGHDT and CDR2 YYEEEE. CDR3 length: 15 residues. The CDR3 DNA is TGTGCCAGCAGCTTCAAGGCGGGGGGGGCAGATACGCAGTATTTT. Encoded protein: CASSFKAGGADTQYF. Supplemented by reference TRBV5-6 and TRBJ2-3, the full variable domain reads DAGVTQSPTHLIKTRGQQVTLRCSPKSGHDTVSWYQQALGQGPQFIFQYYEEEERQRGNFPDRFSGHQFPNYSSELNVNALLLGDSALYLCASSFKAGGADTQYFGPGTRLTVL.

The rearrangement joins TRBV19 to TRBJ2-5, with a weak D call TRBD1 (5 bases). The CDR3 is 14 residues long. Germline V gene sequence: CDR1 LNHDA, CDR2 SQIVND (reference sequence). Trimming cost V 3 bases and J 5 bases, with 13 bases left between them. CDR3 sequence reads: CASSIIVGLETQYF. CDR3 DNA: TGTGCCAGTAGTATCATCGTGGGGCTGGAGACCCAGTACTTC. The full variable domain, in which reference TRBV19 and TRBJ2-5 provide the parts outside the CDR3, is DGGITQSPKYLFRKEGQNVTLSCEQNLNHDAMYWYRQDPGQGLRLIYYSQIVNDFQKGDIAEGYSVSREKKESFPLTVTSAQKNPTAFYLCASSIIVGLETQYFGPGTRLLVL.

The rearrangement links TRBV6-5 to TRBJ1-1, with D tentatively TRBD1 (5 bases). V was shortened by 6 bases and J by 5 bases, with 19 bases between the two germline ends. Germline CDR1 MNHEY, CDR2 SVGAGI. This CDR3 has 15 amino acids. CDR3: CASSRLGWGGTEAFF. The CDR3 DNA reads TGTGCCAGCAGCCGGCTGGGGTGGGGGGGTACTGAAGCTTTCTTT.

The V and J genes are TRBV27 and TRBJ2-3; 16 bases line up with TRBD2. Germline CDR1 and CDR2: MNHEY and SMNVEV (reference sequence). The CDR3 runs to 17 residues. Germline trimming cut 6 bases from V and 5 bases from J; bases unmatched to any gene: 8. CDR3 nucleotides: TGTGCCAGCAGCTCGGGACTAGCGGGGGGGCCTCAAGATACGCAGTATTTT. It is translated as CASSSGLAGGPQDTQYF.

The chain carries TRBV5-1 and TRBJ2-2; D possibly corresponds to TRBD2 (6 bases). This CDR3 region has 16 residues. V was shortened by 0 bases and J by 2 bases, with 11 bases between the two germline ends. The V gene's germline CDR1 is SGHRS and CDR2 YFSETQ. The CDR3: CASSLAGTFNTGELFF. For the CDR3, the DNA is TGCGCCAGCAGCTTGGCCGGGACTTTTAACACCGGGGAGCTGTTTTTT.

V gene TRBV27 combines with J gene TRBJ2-1, with 7 bases identical to TRBD1. Trimming removed 7 bases from V and 3 bases from J; junction bases left unmatched: 9. The CDR3 is 15 residues long. The germline gives CDR1 MNHEY, CDR2 SMNVEV (reference sequence). CDR3 sequence reads: CASTYRGASYNEQFF. DNA for the CDR3: TGTGCCAGCACCTACAGGGGCGCAAGCTACAATGAGCAGTTCTTC.